The clone carrying this T cell receptor beta chain was counted between two and nine times. The data are from a study of human T cells and chemical hapten exposure. In TCRdb, the RACE reads were re-called with MiXCR into one record per CDR3 protein. The sample has more than 80,000 distinct CDR3 sequences, roughly 10% seen once. Sample time point: patch test 2, 6 weeks after DPC sensitization. Treatment noted: therapeutic diphenylcyclopropenone sensitization with weekly scalp DPC. J gave up 2 bases and V 0 bases, and 10 bases lay outside the gene matches. Germline loops: CDR1 SGHRS, CDR2 YFSETQ. This CDR3 is built from 18 residues.

The material sequenced was whole blood, taken in connection with sensitization to the hapten diphenylcyclopropenone (DPC). The chain links TRBV5-1 to TRBJ2-3; 9 bases map to TRBD2. This clonotype originated in a woman aged 45-60 years with alopecia areata. Some clones in this sample may be carry-over from other donors' samples. The CDR3 DNA follows: TGCGCCAGCAGCTTGGCGATGACGACTAGCGGCCCCACAGATACGCAGTATTTT. This encodes CASSLAMTTSGPTDTQYF.